The rows below give T cell receptor beta chains drawn from one sample of a study of T-cell reconstitution after alpha-beta-depleted transplantation in children. TCRdb used MiXCR to reprocess the PCR reads, holding one entry per CDR3 protein. The sample has 100,000 to 120,000 distinct CDR3 sequences, 10% seen once; the top ten hold approximately 7.9%. Here the sequenced sample was PBMCs from the stem cell graft donor, taken from the stem cell graft. These receptors were taken from a human donor who donated a stem cell graft to a child with acute lymphoblastic leukemia. Each CDR3 is given without its conserved first and last residue. Not every row has a clone size; where given, it reads once, few, many or a size class.

V gene: TRBV6-4; J gene: TRBJ1-2; clone size: many; CDR3 protein: ASRRTGGASNYGYT
V gene: TRBV10-3; J gene: TRBJ2-5; clone size: many; CDR3 protein: AIRGVQETQY
V gene: TRBV9; J gene: TRBJ2-2; clone size: few; CDR3 protein: ASSAGQGNTGELF
V gene: TRBV5-1; J gene: TRBJ2-2; clone size: many; CDR3 protein: ASSSGLAGDLTGELF
V gene: TRBV6-2/TRBV6-3; J gene: TRBJ2-7; clone size: many; CDR3 protein: ASSRGTASYEQY
V gene: TRBV20-1; J gene: TRBJ2-1; clone size: -; CDR3 protein: SASPLGLAGGPSSYNEQF
V gene: TRBV5-1; J gene: TRBJ2-6; clone size: many; CDR3 protein: ASSWGDSSGANVLT
V gene: TRBV28; J gene: TRBJ1-6; clone size: many; CDR3 protein: ASSSPAGARNSPLH
V gene: TRBV19; J gene: TRBJ2-7; clone size: many; CDR3 protein: ASMGQAYEQY
V gene: TRBV18; J gene: TRBJ2-3; clone size: many; CDR3 protein: ASSPQVLVTDTQY
V gene: TRBV6-1; J gene: TRBJ1-4; clone size: many; CDR3 protein: ASRLGGTTNEKLF
V gene: TRBV12-3/TRBV12-4; J gene: TRBJ1-6; clone size: many; CDR3 protein: ASSLAFRTGFDSPLH
V gene: TRBV6-6; J gene: TRBJ2-1; clone size: many; CDR3 protein: ASSYASGTF
V gene: TRBV12-3/TRBV12-4; J gene: TRBJ1-6; clone size: many; CDR3 protein: ASSALQEENSPLH
V gene: TRBV5-1; J gene: TRBJ2-5; clone size: many; CDR3 protein: ASSLEETRKTQY
V gene: TRBV15; J gene: TRBJ1-2; clone size: many; CDR3 protein: ATSRENAHRGYT
V gene: TRBV12-3/TRBV12-4; J gene: TRBJ1-3; clone size: many; CDR3 protein: ASSPGETRGNTIY
V gene: TRBV6-5; J gene: TRBJ2-5; clone size: many; CDR3 protein: ASSYSNGGQETQY
V gene: TRBV6-5; J gene: TRBJ1-2; clone size: many; CDR3 protein: ASTETGRGGGYT
V gene: TRBV6-2/TRBV6-3; J gene: TRBJ2-2; clone size: many; CDR3 protein: ASSYKFSNTGELF
V gene: TRBV6-1; J gene: TRBJ1-1; clone size: few; CDR3 protein: ASRPGGARAAF